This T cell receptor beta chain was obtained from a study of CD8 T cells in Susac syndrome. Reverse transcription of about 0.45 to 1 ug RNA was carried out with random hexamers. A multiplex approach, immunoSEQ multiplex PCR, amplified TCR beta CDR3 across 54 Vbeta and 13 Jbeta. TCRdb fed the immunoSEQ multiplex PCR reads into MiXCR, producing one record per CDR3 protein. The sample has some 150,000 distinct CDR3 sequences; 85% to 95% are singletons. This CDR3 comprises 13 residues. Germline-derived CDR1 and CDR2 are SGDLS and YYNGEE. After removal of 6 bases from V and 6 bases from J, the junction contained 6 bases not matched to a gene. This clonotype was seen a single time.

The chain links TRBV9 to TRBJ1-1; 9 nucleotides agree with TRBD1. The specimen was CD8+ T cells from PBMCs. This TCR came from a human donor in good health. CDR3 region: CASTPQGAPEAFF. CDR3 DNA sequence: TGTGCCAGCACTCCACAGGGGGCCCCTGAAGCTTTCTTT.